A selection of T cell receptor beta chains follows, all from one sample in a study of cytomegalovirus exposure and HLA in healthy donors. Measured with immunoSEQ multiplex PCR; TCRdb has only the in-frame clones, and not every one. The data show about 160,000 clones, approximately 86% seen once. Sequencing input: PBMCs. The receptor source for this set is a woman in her late teens or twenties in good health and CMV-seronegative. CDR3s leave out the opening cysteine and the closing phenylalanine or tryptophan. Each record gives: V gene, J gene, CDR3 protein.

>TRBV4-3|TRBJ2-7
ASSQDLSGPYEQY
>TRBV5-5|TRBJ1-1
ASSLELYTEAF
>TRBV30|TRBJ1-1
AWSSGGFPNTEAF
>TRBV11-2|TRBJ2-3
ASSPTGDGTDTQY
>TRBV7-9|TRBJ2-5
ASTLGRPPETQY
>TRBV27|TRBJ2-1
ASSLGTSGINEQF
>TRBV2|TRBJ1-5
ASSRSTGNQPQH
>TRBV29-1|TRBJ1-2
SVDDRAGYT
>TRBV28|TRBJ2-2
ASSLGLAGGNTGELF
>TRBV7-8|TRBJ1-6
ASSYNMGQGNSPLH
>TRBV27|TRBJ2-6
ASSLSAGANVLT
>TRBV19|TRBJ1-4
ASRDRATNEKLF
>TRBV15|TRBJ1-5
ATSWDRGPNQPQH
>TRBV5-7|TRBJ2-7
ASSQEGQDYEQY
>TRBV6-5|TRBJ2-5
ASSFAGGQETQY
>TRBV7-9|TRBJ1-2
ASSSPGQTPNYGYT
>TRBV10-3|TRBJ2-1
AISPHGAGSSYNEQF
>TRBV25-1|TRBJ2-4
ATSLADIQY
>TRBV5-6|TRBJ2-5
ASSNTGTRETQY
>TRBV19|TRBJ2-3
ASSIGLLGGADTQY
>TRBV27|TRBJ2-2
ASSPDRGRGTGELF
>TRBV30|TRBJ2-2
AWRQGTGELF
>TRBV30|TRBJ1-5
AWSVLGREPQH
>TRBV14|TRBJ1-5
ASSQNGGGQPQH
>TRBV11-2|TRBJ2-3
ASSFPQTSGRRTDTQY
>TRBV5-4|TRBJ2-2
ASSPAREGTGELF
>TRBV4-3|TRBJ2-5
ASSQDKRSGRAGGTQY
>TRBV29-1|TRBJ2-1
SVVSNEQF
>TRBV29-1|TRBJ1-2
SVARDRRGYT
>TRBV30|TRBJ2-7
AWSAGGRNEQY
>TRBV19|TRBJ2-1
ASRGSGAEQF
>TRBV4-3|TRBJ2-1
ASSQEGQGGNEQF
>TRBV6-1|TRBJ2-7
ASSERDHYEQY
>TRBV6-1|TRBJ1-1
ASIILEGMSGEAF
>TRBV7-6|TRBJ2-2
ASSFGGPNTGELF
>TRBV9|TRBJ1-1
ASSFHSGGMNTEAF
>TRBV27|TRBJ2-7
ASRGGGAYEQY
>TRBV6-5|TRBJ2-2
ASSGQGDAGELF
>TRBV2|TRBJ1-3
ASSVTGGAGNTIY
>TRBV4-2|TRBJ1-5
ASSQDEAGLRGVSNQPQH
>TRBV11-1|TRBJ1-2
ASSHSGTGDGYT
>TRBV19|TRBJ1-1
ASSIIVRDRESNTEAF
>TRBV6-5|TRBJ1-1
ASNPASVNTEAF
>TRBV27|TRBJ2-7
ASSSGFAEIVKTPYYEQY
>TRBV18|TRBJ2-7
ASSYTKGAISYEQY